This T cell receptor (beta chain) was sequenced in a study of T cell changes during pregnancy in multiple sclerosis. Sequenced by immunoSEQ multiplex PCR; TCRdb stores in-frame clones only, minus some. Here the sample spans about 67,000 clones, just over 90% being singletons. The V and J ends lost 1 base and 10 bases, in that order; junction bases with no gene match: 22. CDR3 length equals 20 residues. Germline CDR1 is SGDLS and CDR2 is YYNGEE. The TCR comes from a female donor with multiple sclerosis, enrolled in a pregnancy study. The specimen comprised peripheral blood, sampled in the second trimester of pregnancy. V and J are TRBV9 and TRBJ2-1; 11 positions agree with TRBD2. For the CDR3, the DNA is TGTGCCAGCAGCGTATCTCTTAGCGGGGGGGCCGAGGGCGTGCTAGGGGAGCAGTTCTTC. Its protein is CASSVSLSGGAEGVLGEQFF.